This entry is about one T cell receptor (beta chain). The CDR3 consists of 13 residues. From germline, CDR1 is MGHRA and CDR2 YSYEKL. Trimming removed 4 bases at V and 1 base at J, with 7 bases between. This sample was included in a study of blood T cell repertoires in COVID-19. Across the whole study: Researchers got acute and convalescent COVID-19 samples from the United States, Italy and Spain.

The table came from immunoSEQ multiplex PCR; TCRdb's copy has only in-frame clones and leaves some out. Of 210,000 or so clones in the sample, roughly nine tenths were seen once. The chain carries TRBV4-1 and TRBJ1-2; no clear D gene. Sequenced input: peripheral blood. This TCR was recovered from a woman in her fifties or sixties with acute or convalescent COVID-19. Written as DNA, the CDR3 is TGCGCCAGCAGCCCTAACAGTAACTATGGCTACACCTTC. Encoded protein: CASSPNSNYGYTF.